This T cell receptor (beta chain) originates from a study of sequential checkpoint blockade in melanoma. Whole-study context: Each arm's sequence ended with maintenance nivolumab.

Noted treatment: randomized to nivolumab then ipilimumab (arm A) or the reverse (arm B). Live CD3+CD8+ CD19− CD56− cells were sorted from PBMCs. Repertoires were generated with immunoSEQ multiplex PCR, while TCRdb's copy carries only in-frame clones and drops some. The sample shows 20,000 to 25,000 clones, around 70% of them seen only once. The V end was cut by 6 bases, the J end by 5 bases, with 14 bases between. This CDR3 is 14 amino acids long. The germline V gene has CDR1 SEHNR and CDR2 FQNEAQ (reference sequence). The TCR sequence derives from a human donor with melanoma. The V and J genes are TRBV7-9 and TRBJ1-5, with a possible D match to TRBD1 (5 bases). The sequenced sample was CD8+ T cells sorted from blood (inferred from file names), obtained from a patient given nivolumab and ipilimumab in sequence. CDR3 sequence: CASSGRGSDQPQHF. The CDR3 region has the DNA TGTGCCAGCAGTGGCCGGGGGTCTGATCAGCCCCAGCATTTT.